Listed here are 9 T cell receptor beta chains from one sample, sequenced in a study of T cell changes during pregnancy in multiple sclerosis. The repertoire was sequenced with immunoSEQ multiplex PCR; TCRdb's copy has only in-frame clones and lacks some. The sample shows 70,000 to 75,000 clones, just over 90% of them seen only once. The sample consisted of peripheral blood, taken in the second trimester of pregnancy. The receptors were gathered from a female donor in good health, enrolled as a control in a pregnancy study.

This chain links TRBV19 with TRBJ1-5; D may be TRBD1 (5 bases). CDR1 is LNHDA and CDR2 is SQIVND in the germline V gene (reference sequence). V lost 8 bases to trimming and J lost 0 bases, with 26 bases between them. There are 19 residues in the CDR3. The CDR3: CASPSILRVEKYSNQPQHF. For the CDR3, the DNA is TGTGCCAGTCCATCCATTCTCAGGGTAGAAAAATATAGCAATCAGCCCCAGCATTTT.

CDR3 sequence: CASRKGQYGYTF. CDR3 bases: TGTGCCAGCAGGAAGGGACAGTATGGCTACACCTTC. The chain has TRBV6-5 and TRBJ1-2; 7 nucleotides align to TRBD1. Germline CDR1 and CDR2: MNHEY and SVGAGI. V trimming: 6 bases; J trimming: 5 bases; junction bases outside the gene matches: 3. This CDR3 has 12 residues.

This clone was recorded only once. This sequence joins TRBV7-9 and TRBJ2-2, with D perhaps TRBD2 (6 bases). CDR1 SEHNR and CDR2 FQNEAQ come from the germline V gene (reference sequence). Trimming cost V 5 bases and J 5 bases, with 24 bases left between them. CDR3 length equals 18 residues. CDR3 sequence: CASSPRWRGGNGTGELFF. The CDR3 coding sequence is TGTGCCAGCAGCCCGCGGTGGCGGGGAGGCAACGGTACCGGGGAGCTGTTTTTT.

J is TRBJ2-6 and V is TRBV7-9; D possibly corresponds to TRBD2 (5 bases). V lost 1 base, J lost 2 bases, and 6 bases lay in between. The germline V gene has CDR1 SEHNR and CDR2 FQNEAQ (reference sequence). The CDR3 contains 15 residues. CDR3 sequence (DNA): TGTGCCAGCAGCTTAGAGGGAGCTGGGGCCAACGTCCTGACTTTC. Translating gives CASSLEGAGANVLTF.

J is TRBJ2-1 and V is TRBV6-5, with D possibly matching TRBD1 (6 bases). Germline CDR1 MNHEY, CDR2 SVGAGI. Between the trimmed V and J ends, which lost 6 bases and 9 bases, there was a span of 12 bases. CDR3 size: 12 residues. CDR3 nucleotide sequence: TGTGCCAGCAGCCCGGACAGATCTGAGCAGTTCTTC. Translated: CASSPDRSEQFF.

The V gene is TRBV18, the J gene TRBJ1-1; possibly TRBD1 for D (6 bases). The germline gives CDR1 KGHSH, CDR2 LQKENI. V was pared by 4 bases and J by 5 bases, with 14 bases between. CDR3 size: 14 residues. CDR3 loop: CASSLGGSGTEAFF. CDR3 coding DNA: TGTGCCAGCTCACTAGGGGGAAGTGGGACTGAAGCTTTCTTT.

This clone occurred many times. This chain links TRBV5-8 with TRBJ2-1; possible D gene TRBD1, 6 bases. Germline CDR1 reads SGHTS; CDR2 reads YDEGEE. The CDR3 loop spans 17 amino acids. Trimming pared 1 base from V and 6 bases from J, leaving 20 bases between. CDR3 in DNA: TGTGCCAGCAGCTTGTCCCTGGGCAGGGGTTGGGGCAATGAGCAGTTCTTC. It specifies CASSLSLGRGWGNEQFF.

The V and J genes are TRBV7-9 and TRBJ2-2; possible D gene TRBD2, 5 bases. CDR1 and CDR2 from the germline V gene are SEHNR and FQNEAQ (reference sequence). The CDR3 totals 14 residues. With 5 bases removed from V and 7 bases from J, the gap between germline ends came to 14 bases. DNA of the CDR3: TGTGCCAGCAGCCTACCCTCCGGGAACGGGGAGCTGTTTTTT. Encoded protein: CASSLPSGNGELFF.

The chain recombines TRBV28 with TRBJ2-7; 7 nucleotides line up with TRBD2. The V segment lost 4 bases and the J segment 2 bases; nucleotides outside the gene matches: 8. The CDR3 has 15 amino acids. Per the germline V gene, CDR1 is MDHEN and CDR2 is SYDVKM. Written as DNA, the CDR3 is TGTGCCAGCAGTTCGGGGGGTATATACCCCTACGAGCAGTACTTC. Its translation: CASSSGGIYPYEQYF.